The 4 T cell receptor beta chains in this list originate from one sample, sequenced in a study of blood T cell repertoires in COVID-19. Repertoires were generated with immunoSEQ multiplex PCR, while TCRdb's copy carries only in-frame clones and drops some. The table shows 250,000 to 300,000 clones, with around 90% occurring only once. Sequencing input: PBMCs or T cells enriched from blood (not recorded which). These receptors originate from a woman younger than 45 who had recovered from COVID-19.

The chain links TRBV2 to TRBJ1-2; D gene uncertain. Trimming removed 0 bases at V and 6 bases at J, with 11 bases between. The CDR3 has 14 residues. CDR1 and CDR2 (germline): SNHLY, FYNNEI. CDR3 nucleotide sequence: TGTGCCAGCAGTGAAGCGCCTCACGCTAATGGCTACACCTTC. Translated: CASSEAPHANGYTF. The variable domain in full, with the rest retrieved from reference TRBV2 and TRBJ1-2, is EPEVTQTPSHQVTQMGQEVILRCVPISNHLYFYWYRQILGQKVEFLVSFYNNEISEKSEIFDDQFSVERPDGSNFTLKIRSTKLEDSAMYFCASSEAPHANGYTFGSGTRLTVV.

This clone occurred once. The V gene is TRBV27, the J gene TRBJ2-3; 8 bases map to TRBD1. CDR1 and CDR2 (germline): MNHEY, SMNVEV (reference sequence). The J segment lost 2 bases and the V segment lost 5 bases, leaving 9 bases of the junction unmatched. The CDR3 covers 16 residues. In DNA, the CDR3 is TGTGCCAGCAGTCCGTCAGGGGGCATTCTCACAGATACGCAGTATTTT. Amino acid sequence: CASSPSGGILTDTQYF.

V gene TRBV27 combines with J gene TRBJ2-2, with 8 bases matching TRBD2. J was trimmed by 1 base and V by 3 bases; bases with no gene match: 4. The CDR3 totals 16 residues. CDR1 MNHEY and CDR2 SMNVEV come from the germline V gene (reference sequence). CDR3 sequence: CASSFYGGENTGELFF. The CDR3 coding sequence is TGTGCCAGCAGTTTTTACGGGGGGGAGAACACCGGGGAGCTGTTTTTT.

This clone showed up many times. The chain links TRBV5-1 to TRBJ1-3, with TRBD1 identical over 10 bases. The V and J ends lost 5 bases and 0 bases, in that order; junction bases with no gene match: 11. CDR1 and CDR2 from the germline V gene are SGHRS and YFSETQ. CDR3 length: 18 residues. Here the CDR3 reads CASSYTGTGVYSGNTIYF. The CDR3 region has the DNA TGCGCCAGCAGTTATACCGGGACAGGGGTCTACTCTGGAAACACCATATATTTT.